The rows below give T cell receptor beta chains drawn from one sample of a study of cytomegalovirus exposure and HLA in healthy donors. Here immunoSEQ multiplex PCR was the method, and the copy in TCRdb shows in-frame clones only, minus some. The sample shows approximately 82,000 clones, 85% to 95% of them seen only once. Sequenced: PBMCs. The receptors shown here come from a woman younger than 30 in good health and CMV-seronegative. Both conserved end residues are part of each CDR3. The D gene is left open where the match is weak. Expanded clones are given a class, and other clones once, few, many or no size at all.

j_gene,abundance,v_gene,d_gene,CDR3aa,CDR3nt
TRBJ1-2,.,TRBV10-3,TRBD1,CAISEFTGDGYTF,TGTGCCATCAGTGAGTTTACAGGGGATGGCTACACCTTC
TRBJ1-1,.,TRBV28,.,CASSGGPGENTEAFF,TGTGCCAGCAGTGGCGGGCCGGGGGAAAACACTGAAGCTTTCTTT
TRBJ1-4,.,TRBV4-3,.,CASSQGQNEKLFF,TGCGCCAGCAGCCAAGGACAGAATGAAAAACTGTTTTTT
TRBJ1-5,.,TRBV6-5,.,CASSRPNQPQHF,TGTGCCAGCAGCAGGCCCAATCAGCCCCAGCATTTT
TRBJ2-1,.,TRBV4-1,.,CASSLSEVRLAKGNEQFF,TGCGCCAGCAGCCTAAGCGAGGTCCGGCTAGCGAAAGGAAATGAGCAGTTCTTC
TRBJ2-2,.,TRBV28,TRBD2,CASSPGASGRETGELFF,TGTGCCAGCAGTCCCGGGGCTAGCGGGAGAGAAACCGGGGAGCTGTTTTTT
TRBJ2-1,.,TRBV9,TRBD2,CASSVARGGGGPVNEQFF,TGTGCCAGCAGCGTAGCCCGGGGAGGCGGGGGGCCTGTAAATGAGCAGTTCTTC
TRBJ1-3,.,TRBV7-8,.,CASSLTNSPSGNTIYF,TGTGCCAGCAGCCTCACAAACAGCCCTTCGGGAAACACCATATATTTT
TRBJ2-3,.,TRBV28,TRBD2,CASSLWVSGRRTDTQYF,TGTGCCAGCAGTTTATGGGTTAGCGGGAGAAGGACAGATACGCAGTATTTT
TRBJ1-2,.,TRBV6-5,TRBD1,CASSATGSYGYTF,TGTGCCAGCAGTGCGACAGGGAGCTATGGCTACACCTTC
TRBJ2-7,.,TRBV9,.,CASSPRGGLEYEQYF,TGTGCCAGCAGCCCCCGTGGGGGGTTGGAGTACGAGCAGTACTTC
TRBJ2-3,.,TRBV9,TRBD2,CASSVGALAAHTQYF,TGTGCCAGCAGCGTAGGTGCACTAGCGGCACATACGCAGTATTTT
TRBJ2-1,.,TRBV4-3,TRBD2,CASSQDTASGSYNEQFF,TGCGCCAGCAGCCAAGATACGGCTAGCGGGAGTTACAATGAGCAGTTCTTC
TRBJ1-4,.,TRBV5-1,.,CASSWGTGDYEKLFF,TGCGCCAGCAGCTGGGGAACAGGCGATTATGAAAAACTGTTTTTT
TRBJ1-1,.,TRBV5-1,.,CASSPRATTEAFF,TGCGCCAGCAGTCCGCGGGCCACCACTGAAGCTTTCTTT
TRBJ2-7,.,TRBV7-6,TRBD1,CASTSGTGAYEQYF,TGTGCCAGCACTTCAGGGACAGGCGCATACGAGCAGTACTTC
TRBJ1-1,.,TRBV14,TRBD1,CASSFRQGNTEAFF,TGTGCCAGCAGCTTCCGACAGGGGAACACTGAAGCTTTCTTT
TRBJ1-1,.,TRBV7-6,TRBD1,CASSTGQGGTEAFF,TGTGCCAGCAGCACGGGACAGGGGGGGACTGAAGCTTTCTTT
TRBJ1-2,.,TRBV27,TRBD1,CASSFYQGANYGYTF,TGTGCCAGCAGTTTTTACCAGGGGGCGAACTATGGCTACACCTTC
TRBJ2-5,once,TRBV18,TRBD2,CASSPTSGRETQYF,TGTGCCAGCTCACCGACTAGCGGGAGAGAGACCCAGTACTTC
TRBJ1-5,.,TRBV19,TRBD1,CASSLKQGGTNQPQHF,TGTGCCAGTAGCCTAAAGCAGGGGGGCACCAATCAGCCCCAGCATTTT
TRBJ2-5,.,TRBV9,.,CASSVSARQETQYF,TGTGCCAGCAGCGTAAGCGCCAGACAAGAGACCCAGTACTTC
TRBJ1-5,.,TRBV6-1,TRBD1,CASRGGTGYQPQHF,TGTGCCAGCAGGGGCGGGACAGGGTACCAGCCCCAGCATTTT
TRBJ1-1,.,TRBV5-1,TRBD1,CASSLAGGNTEAFF,TGCGCCAGCAGCTTGGCAGGGGGCAACACTGAAGCTTTCTTT
TRBJ2-5,.,TRBV29-1,TRBD2,CSVEGLAGGPETQYF,TGCAGCGTTGAAGGGCTAGCGGGGGGGCCGGAGACCCAGTACTTC
TRBJ2-5,.,TRBV5-1,TRBD2,CASSLSGRAGETQYF,TGCGCCAGCAGCTTGAGCGGGAGGGCGGGGGAGACCCAGTACTTC
TRBJ2-7,once,TRBV4-3,.,CASSQEAPREFYEQYF,TGCGCCAGCAGCCAAGAGGCTCCCAGGGAATTCTACGAGCAGTACTTC
TRBJ1-1,.,TRBV7-9,.,CALTGNANTEAFF,TGTGCCCTAACGGGGAATGCAAACACTGAAGCTTTCTTT
TRBJ2-2,once,TRBV13,TRBD2,CASSLGLLTSGRLSHTGELFF,TGTGCCAGCAGCTTAGGCCTCCTGACTAGCGGGAGGTTAAGTCACACCGGGGAGCTGTTTTTT
TRBJ1-5,.,TRBV6-6,.,CASSYSSGSNQPQHF,TGTGCCAGCAGTTACTCATCCGGGAGCAATCAGCCCCAGCATTTT
TRBJ2-1,.,TRBV4-1,TRBD1,CASKGADEQFF,TGCGCCAGCAAGGGGGCGGATGAGCAGTTCTTC
TRBJ2-3,.,TRBV4-1,.,CASSHIGRGLTDTQYF,TGCGCCAGCAGCCATATAGGGAGGGGGTTGACAGATACGCAGTATTTT
TRBJ1-1,.,TRBV11-2,.,CASSPTGYRTEAFF,TGTGCCAGCAGCCCAACAGGGTATCGAACTGAAGCTTTCTTT
TRBJ2-3,once,TRBV14,TRBD2,CASSQGASGRRPTQYF,TGTGCCAGCAGCCAAGGAGCTAGCGGGAGAAGGCCTACGCAGTATTTT
TRBJ2-3,.,TRBV5-1,.,CASSLEGGGTDTQYF,TGCGCCAGCAGCTTGGAGGGGGGGGGCACAGATACGCAGTATTTT
TRBJ2-7,.,TRBV4-1,.,CASSRLAEGSYEQYF,TGCGCCAGCAGCCGCTTAGCGGAGGGCTCCTACGAGCAGTACTTC
TRBJ1-1,.,TRBV15,.,CATSSPLWESEAFF,TGTGCCACCAGCAGTCCCCTGTGGGAGAGTGAAGCTTTCTTT
TRBJ2-7,.,TRBV4-1,TRBD1,CASSRGETGTGVSYEQYF,TGCGCCAGCAGCCGGGGGGAGACCGGGACAGGGGTCTCCTACGAGCAGTACTTC
TRBJ2-3,.,TRBV7-6,TRBD2,CASSLEASGTSGAADTQYF,TGTGCCAGCAGCTTAGAAGCAAGCGGGACTAGCGGGGCGGCAGATACGCAGTATTTT
TRBJ1-4,.,TRBV6-5,.,CASSYPGRGEKLFF,TGTGCCAGCAGTTACCCCGGGAGGGGGGAAAAACTGTTTTTT
TRBJ2-7,.,TRBV6-4,.,CASSSRPYSYEQYF,TGTGCCAGCAGTTCGCGCCCCTATTCCTACGAGCAGTACTTC
TRBJ1-1,.,TRBV5-4,.,CASSFPGQPMNTEAFF,TGTGCCAGCAGCTTCCCTGGACAGCCTATGAACACTGAAGCTTTCTTT
TRBJ2-5,.,TRBV4-3,.,CASSPPGSETQYF,TGCGCCAGCAGCCCGCCAGGCTCGGAGACCCAGTACTTC
TRBJ2-3,.,TRBV19,.,CASSATKRVGTDTQYF,TGTGCCAGTAGTGCCACCAAGCGAGTGGGCACAGATACGCAGTATTTT
TRBJ2-7,.,TRBV7-2,.,CASSRRRGAGHEQYF,TGTGCCAGCAGCCGACGTCGGGGGGCTGGGCACGAGCAGTACTTC
TRBJ1-6,.,TRBV18,TRBD1,CASSPGQEVSPLHF,TGTGCCAGCTCACCAGGACAGGAAGTTTCACCCCTCCACTTT
TRBJ1-6,.,TRBV5-6,.,CASSVGQRSSYNSSLHF,TGTGCCAGCAGCGTAGGACAGAGAAGCTCCTATAATTCATCCCTCCACTTT
TRBJ2-7,.,TRBV6-5,.,CASSYSDSRTYEQYF,TGTGCCAGCAGTTACTCAGACAGCCGAACCTACGAGCAGTACTTC
TRBJ2-7,.,TRBV4-1,.,CASSQDLAYSYEQYF,TGCGCCAGCAGCCAAGACCTCGCCTACTCCTACGAGCAGTACTTC
TRBJ2-5,.,TRBV6-6,TRBD2,CASRGVREGRETQYF,TGTGCCAGCAGGGGGGTGCGGGAGGGCCGAGAGACCCAGTACTTC
TRBJ1-2,.,TRBV28,.,CASSLGGIGANYGYTF,TGTGCCAGCAGTTTGGGGGGGATTGGGGCTAACTATGGCTACACCTTC
TRBJ2-3,.,TRBV2,TRBD1,CASSEGWVRGTGLADTQYF,TGTGCCAGCAGTGAAGGTTGGGTTCGGGGGACAGGGCTAGCAGATACGCAGTATTTT
TRBJ1-6,.,TRBV4-1,.,CASSQELQGDSPLHF,TGCGCCAGCAGCCAAGAGCTACAGGGTGATTCACCCCTCCACTTT
TRBJ2-2,.,TRBV19,.,CASIAGQHTGELFF,TGTGCCAGTATTGCAGGACAACACACCGGGGAGCTGTTTTTT
TRBJ1-6,.,TRBV6-1,.,CASKTGYWALHF,TGTGCCAGCAAGACGGGGTATTGGGCCCTCCACTTT
TRBJ2-7,.,TRBV13,TRBD1,CASSFYLDRAYEQYF,TGTGCCAGCAGCTTTTACTTGGACAGGGCGTACGAGCAGTACTTC
TRBJ2-7,once,TRBV7-6,TRBD2,CASSLGAGVQYF,TGTGCCAGCAGCTTAGGGGCGGGAGTGCAGTACTTC
TRBJ2-1,.,TRBV5-6,TRBD2,CASRGLAGGLTYNEQFF,TGTGCCAGCAGGGGACTAGCGGGAGGTCTCACCTACAATGAGCAGTTCTTC